Shown below are 26 T cell receptor beta chains from a single sample sequenced in a study of cytomegalovirus exposure and HLA in healthy donors. Researchers ran the PCR with 60 Vbeta and 13 Jbeta primers. Method: immunoSEQ multiplex PCR; TCRdb's copy keeps in-frame clones and lacks some. The sample lists 110,000 or so clones; roughly four fifths were seen once. Material: PBMCs. These receptor sequences come from a woman in her late teens or twenties in good health and CMV-seronegative.

The J gene is TRBJ1-2, the V gene TRBV5-1; maybe TRBD1 (6 bases). CDR1 is SGHRS and CDR2 is YFSETQ in the germline V gene. The CDR3 has 14 amino acids. Trimming removed 7 bases from V and 5 bases from J, with 18 bases in between. The CDR3 DNA reads TGCGCCAGCTCTCAAGGGGGGGGAGAATATGGCTACACCTTC. Its translation: CASSQGGGEYGYTF.

CDR3 sequence reads: CATSRDYELYEQYF. As DNA, the CDR3 is TGTGCCACCAGCAGAGATTACGAGCTCTACGAGCAGTACTTC. V usage is TRBV15 and J usage is TRBJ2-7; D is undetermined. The CDR3 runs 14 residues. The V gene lost 0 bases and the J gene lost 3 bases, with 9 bases spanning the gap. CDR1 LNHNV and CDR2 YYDKDF come from the germline V gene (reference sequence).

This rearrangement joins TRBV11-2 to TRBJ2-7; tentatively, D is TRBD1 (6 bases). Germline V gives CDR1 SGHAT, CDR2 FQNNGV. Trimming shortened V by 4 bases and J by 4 bases, and 14 bases separated the two germline ends. This CDR3 has 14 amino acids. This chain's CDR3 is CASSSRDTLYEQYF. The CDR3 coding sequence is TGTGCCAGCAGCTCCCGGGACACCCTTTACGAGCAGTACTTC.

The J gene is TRBJ2-3, the V gene TRBV19; 10 bases match TRBD2. V dropped 5 bases and J dropped 3; count of bases not matched to a gene: 11. This CDR3 comprises 17 residues. Germline V lookup: CDR1 LNHDA, CDR2 SQIVND (reference sequence). CDR3 amino acids: CASSVLAGVGRTDTQYF. CDR3 DNA sequence: TGTGCCAGTAGTGTCCTAGCGGGAGTGGGGCGGACAGATACGCAGTATTTT.

The V and J genes are TRBV7-6 and TRBJ2-1; 11 bases are shared with TRBD2. CDR1 and CDR2 (germline): SGHVS, FNYEAQ. The CDR3 is 14 amino acids. J was trimmed by 7 bases and V by 7 bases; bases with no gene match: 6. The CDR3: CASKGLAGGNEQFF. The CDR3 DNA reads TGTGCCAGCAAAGGATTAGCGGGAGGGAATGAGCAGTTCTTC.

The chain recombines TRBV30 with TRBJ1-1; D is unclear. There are 14 residues in the CDR3. V was shortened by 1 base and J by 3 bases, with 12 bases between the two germline ends. From germline, CDR1 is GTSNPN and CDR2 SVGIG (reference sequence). CDR3 sequence: CAWSGSALHTEAFF. CDR3 DNA sequence: TGTGCCTGGAGTGGAAGCGCACTCCACACTGAAGCTTTCTTT.

The J gene is TRBJ1-5, the V gene TRBV4-1; a weak D match, TRBD1 (5 bases). The CDR3 runs to 16 residues. Germline V CDR1 and CDR2: MGHRA, YSYEKL. V was trimmed by 1 base and J by 5 bases, leaving 15 bases between them. The CDR3 protein is CASSQGGTPGHQPQHF. CDR3 sequence (DNA): TGCGCCAGCAGCCAAGGGGGCACTCCCGGGCATCAGCCCCAGCATTTT.

The rearrangement links TRBV5-1 to TRBJ2-7, with D unresolved. This CDR3 has 13 residues. Trimming cost V 0 bases and J 4 bases, with 8 bases left between them. Germline V lookup: CDR1 SGHRS, CDR2 YFSETQ. The CDR3 DNA is TGCGCCAGCAGCTTGGGTCTAGTTTACGAGCAGTACTTC. This encodes CASSLGLVYEQYF.

The V and J genes are TRBV4-3 and TRBJ2-6; 7 bases line up with TRBD1. The CDR3 runs 15 residues. The germline gives CDR1 LGHNA, CDR2 YSLEER. Germline trimming cut 4 bases from V and 2 bases from J; bases unmatched to any gene: 2. The CDR3 bases are TGCGCCAGCAGCCTCGGGACAGCTGGGGCCAACGTCCTGACTTTC. As protein: CASSLGTAGANVLTF.

This clone has more than one count but fewer than ten. The V call is TRBV29-1, the J call TRBJ2-1, with 12 bases lining up with TRBD2. Germline CDR1 is SQVTM and CDR2 is ANQGSEA. CDR3 length: 18 residues. The J segment lost 7 bases and the V segment lost 3 bases, leaving 16 bases of the junction unmatched. Here the CDR3 reads CSVEALAGGRGVVNEQFF. CDR3 bases: TGCAGCGTTGAGGCCCTAGCGGGGGGGCGTGGCGTCGTTAATGAGCAGTTCTTC.

V and J are TRBV7-9 and TRBJ2-2; 9 bases map to TRBD2. The CDR3 has 15 amino acids. Germline CDR1 reads SEHNR; CDR2 reads FQNEAQ (reference sequence). Trimming took 5 bases from V and 4 from J; bases not matched to a gene: 5. Written as DNA, the CDR3 is TGTGCCAGCAGCCGGGGACTAGCTTCCACCGGGGAGCTGTTTTTT. This sequence encodes CASSRGLASTGELFF.

The rearrangement joins TRBV19 to TRBJ2-7; 7 bases fit TRBD1. Germline values: CDR1 LNHDA, CDR2 SQIVND (reference sequence). V gave up 5 bases and J gave up 1 base; unmatched junction bases: 5. The CDR3 length is 14 residues. CDR3 protein: CASSATGTSYEQYF. DNA for the CDR3: TGTGCCAGTAGTGCGACAGGGACATCCTACGAGCAGTACTTC.

This sequence joins TRBV11-2 and TRBJ1-1, with 7 bases aligning to TRBD1. CDR1 and CDR2 (germline): SGHAT, FQNNGV. Trimming removed 3 bases from V and 0 bases from J; junction bases left unmatched: 4. This CDR3 region has 15 residues. The CDR3 coding sequence is TGTGCCAGCAGCTTGGGACAGCCCATGAACACTGAAGCTTTCTTT. Translated, it gives CASSLGQPMNTEAFF.

The chain couples TRBV10-1 to TRBJ1-1; D is ambiguous. The CDR3 is 14 residues long. Germline V lookup: CDR1 WNHNN, CDR2 SYGVQD (reference sequence). V lost 4 bases to trimming and J lost 1 base, with 10 bases between them. CDR3 residues: CASSVRGRNTEAFF. The CDR3 DNA follows: TGCGCCAGCAGTGTTCGGGGAAGGAACACTGAAGCTTTCTTT.

The chain couples TRBV19 to TRBJ2-2; 9 bases line up with TRBD2. V shed 6 bases and J 4 bases; nucleotides not matched to a gene: 6. The CDR3 covers 15 residues. The germline V gene has CDR1 LNHDA and CDR2 SQIVND (reference sequence). CDR3 region: CASRERGAGTGELFF. CDR3 coding DNA: TGTGCCAGTAGGGAGCGGGGGGCGGGCACCGGGGAGCTGTTTTTT.

The rearrangement links TRBV5-1 to TRBJ2-2; TRBD1 aligns across 8 bases. Trimming took 3 bases from V and 7 from J; bases not matched to a gene: 8. Germline assignment: CDR1 SGHRS and CDR2 YFSETQ. The CDR3 totals 15 residues. The CDR3 protein is CASSSTGGKGGELFF. In DNA, the CDR3 is TGCGCCAGCAGCTCTACAGGGGGGAAAGGCGGGGAGCTGTTTTTT.

This clone has a handful of counts. The gene calls are TRBV9 and TRBJ1-2; D gene ambiguous. CDR3 length equals 15 residues. CDR1 and CDR2 (germline): SGDLS, YYNGEE. Trimming shortened V by 0 bases and J by 4 bases, and 13 bases separated the two germline ends. In nucleotides, the CDR3 is TGTGCCAGCAGCGTAGGGGCGGGCGCGGGCTATGGCTACACCTTC. This sequence encodes CASSVGAGAGYGYTF.

The V gene is TRBV5-1, the J gene TRBJ2-6; 10 nucleotides agree with TRBD1. Germline loops: CDR1 SGHRS, CDR2 YFSETQ. The CDR3 length is 18 residues. V lost 4 bases and J lost 2; bases outside the gene matches: 9. CDR3 coding DNA: TGCGCCAGCAGCCAAACCGGGACAGGGGTAACTGGGGCCAACGTCCTGACTTTC. It translates to CASSQTGTGVTGANVLTF.

The chain is built from TRBV9 and TRBJ1-2, with TRBD1 as a possible D gene (6 bases). Germline V gene data show CDR1 as SGDLS and CDR2 as YYNGEE. The ends were cut back, 4 bases at V and 3 bases at J, with 13 bases in the middle. The CDR3 spans 14 residues. CDR3 coding DNA: TGTGCCAGCAGCCCCCCGGGACAAGACTATGGCTACACCTTC. Translation gives CASSPPGQDYGYTF.

This clone was recorded only once. The rearrangement joins TRBV30 to TRBJ1-5; weak D call: TRBD1 (6 bases). Trimming removed 3 bases at V and 0 bases at J, with 24 bases between. Germline V gene lookup returns CDR1 GTSNPN and CDR2 SVGIG (reference sequence). The CDR3 is 19 residues long. The CDR3 region has the DNA TGTGCCTGGAGCCCCCCGGGGGGGCGTGGGGTCTATAGCAATCAGCCCCAGCATTTT. It yields the protein CAWSPPGGRGVYSNQPQHF.

This clone was detected once. The CDR3 sequence: CASRTGGVQRRNTEAFF. CDR3 DNA: TGTGCCAGCAGGACAGGGGGCGTCCAGCGGAGAAACACTGAAGCTTTCTTT. The chain carries TRBV7-9 and TRBJ1-1; 10 bases line up with TRBD1. CDR1 and CDR2 (germline): SEHNR, FQNEAQ (reference sequence). This CDR3 is built from 17 residues. V lost 6 bases and J lost 2; bases outside the gene matches: 12.

The sample holds a few counts of this clone. CDR3 DNA: TGTGCCAGTAGTCTGCCCCCGGGACTGGCTGCTTTAAAGGCGCAGTATTTT. Its translation is CASSLPPGLAALKAQYF. The chain joins TRBV19 to TRBJ2-3; perhaps TRBD2 as D (6 bases). The length of the CDR3 is 17 residues. Per the germline V gene, CDR1 is LNHDA and CDR2 is SQIVND (reference sequence). V was clipped by 5 bases and J by 10 bases, with 28 bases between them.

This rearrangement joins TRBV10-3 to TRBJ1-1; D is possibly TRBD1 (6 bases). V was trimmed by 7 bases and J by 10 bases, leaving 16 bases between them. The germline V gene has CDR1 ENHRY and CDR2 SYGVKD. The CDR3 is 12 amino acids. The CDR3 DNA sequence: TGTGCCATCAATGACGGGGGGCTAGGAGCTTTCTTT. Translating it yields CAINDGGLGAFF.

The J gene is TRBJ1-6, the V gene TRBV6-6, with unresolved D. V was shortened by 5 bases and J by 6 bases, with 11 bases between the two germline ends. Germline V CDR1 and CDR2: MNHNY, SVGAGI (reference sequence). The CDR3 is 14 residues long. CDR3 sequence reads: CASSPGSGNSPLHF. CDR3 coding DNA: TGTGCCAGCAGTCCAGGCTCCGGTAATTCACCCCTCCACTTT.

J is TRBJ2-1 and V is TRBV2, with 8 positions matching TRBD2. V dropped 1 base and J dropped 3; count of bases not matched to a gene: 5. Germline-derived CDR1 and CDR2 are SNHLY and FYNNEI. The CDR3 is 16 residues long. The DNA of the CDR3 is TGTGCCAGCAGTGAAGATAACACTAGCGGCTACAATGAGCAGTTCTTC. It codes for CASSEDNTSGYNEQFF.

This rearrangement joins TRBV19 to TRBJ1-1, with D possibly TRBD1 on 6 matching bases. The CDR3 is 16 residues long. V was clipped by 5 bases and J by 1 base, with 17 bases between them. Germline V gives CDR1 LNHDA, CDR2 SQIVND (reference sequence). CDR3 in amino acids: CASSFIRGAQNTEAFF. As DNA, the CDR3 is TGTGCCAGTAGTTTCATCAGGGGCGCCCAGAACACTGAAGCTTTCTTT.